The clone carrying this T cell receptor beta chain has a handful of counts. The antigen is undetermined. Rearranged V-D-J TRB sequences were amplified with a mixed TRB-A/B primer pool. TCRdb reprocessed the multiplex PCR reads with MiXCR, giving one entry per CDR3 protein. The table shows under 1,500 distinct CDR3 sequences, with 20% to 25% occurring only once. Peripheral blood genomic DNA, not sorted cells or RNA, was the template. These data are taken from a study of T cell repertoires in aging, cancer and after chemotherapy. Study-wide points: Age-matched healthy donors had significantly more diverse, less clonal blood TCR repertoires than untreated cancer patients.

The CDR3 is 14 residues long. Germline values: CDR1 DFQATT, CDR2 SNEGSKA (reference sequence). The V and J ends lost 3 bases and 0 bases respectively, with 8 bases between them. Sequencing was carried out using blood. This clonotype was sampled from a human donor with a blood cancer. V usage is TRBV20-1 and J usage is TRBJ1-4, with D unclear. CDR3 loop: CSARGWATNEKLFF. CDR3 in DNA: TGCAGTGCTAGGGGGTGGGCAACTAATGAAAAACTGTTTTTT.